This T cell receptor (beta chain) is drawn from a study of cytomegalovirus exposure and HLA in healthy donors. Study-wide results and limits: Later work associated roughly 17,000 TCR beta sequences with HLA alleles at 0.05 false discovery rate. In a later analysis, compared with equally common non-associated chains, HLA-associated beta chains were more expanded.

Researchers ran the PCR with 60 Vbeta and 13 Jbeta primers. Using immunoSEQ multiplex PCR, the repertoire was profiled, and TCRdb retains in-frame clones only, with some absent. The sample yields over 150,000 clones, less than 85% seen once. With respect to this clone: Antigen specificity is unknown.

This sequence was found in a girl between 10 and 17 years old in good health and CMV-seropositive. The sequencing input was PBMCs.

The DNA of the CDR3 is TGTGCCAGTAGTATCTTCCGGGACAAGAAAGAGACCCAGTACTTC. It translates to CASSIFRDKKETQYF. The chain is built from TRBV19 and TRBJ2-5; D possibly corresponds to TRBD1 (6 bases). From germline, CDR1 is LNHDA and CDR2 SQIVND (reference sequence). Trimming pared 3 bases from V and 3 bases from J, leaving 14 bases between. The CDR3 spans 15 residues.